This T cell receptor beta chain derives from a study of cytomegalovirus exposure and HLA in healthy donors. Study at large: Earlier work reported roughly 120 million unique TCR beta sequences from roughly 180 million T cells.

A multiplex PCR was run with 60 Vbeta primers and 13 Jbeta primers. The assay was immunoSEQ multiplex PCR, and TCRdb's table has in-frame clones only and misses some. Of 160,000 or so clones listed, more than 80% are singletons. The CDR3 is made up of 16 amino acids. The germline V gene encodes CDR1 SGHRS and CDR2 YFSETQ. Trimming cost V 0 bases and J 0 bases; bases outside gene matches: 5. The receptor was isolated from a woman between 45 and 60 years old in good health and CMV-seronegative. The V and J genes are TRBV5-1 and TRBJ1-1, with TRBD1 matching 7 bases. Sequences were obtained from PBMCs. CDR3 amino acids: CASSLGGGGMNTEAFF. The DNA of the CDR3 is TGCGCCAGCAGCTTGGGAGGAGGGGGCATGAACACTGAAGCTTTCTTT. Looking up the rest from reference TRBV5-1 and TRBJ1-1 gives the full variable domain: KAGVTQTPRYLIKTRGQQVTLSCSPISGHRSVSWYQQTPGQGLQFLFEYFSETQRNKGNFPGRFSGRQFSNSRSEMNVSTLELGDSALYLCASSLGGGGMNTEAFFGQGTRLTVV.